This is a list of T cell receptor beta chains from one sample in a study of T-cell reconstitution after alpha-beta-depleted transplantation in children. One entry per CDR3 protein results from TCRdb running MiXCR on the PCR reads. The table shows fewer than 750,000 distinct CDR3 sequences, with around 23% occurring only once. The starting material was PBMCs, mostly from graft donor cells, obtained 360 days after TCRalphabeta/CD19-depleted stem cell transplant. All receptors derive from a boy under two years old who had a stem cell transplant for acute myeloid leukemia, so the T cells may come from the graft donor. Both conserved end residues are part of each CDR3. Each record gives: CDR3 protein, CDR3 DNA, clone size, J gene, D gene, V gene. A D gene is named only where the DNA matches it firmly. The listing skips clone size in some rows; elsewhere it reads once, few, many or a size class.

CPSSTGGAGANVLTF	TGCCCCAGCAGTACGGGGGGCGCTGGGGCCAACGTCCTGACTTTC	.	TRBJ2-6	.	TRBV7-2
CASSLSGPSIPLWETQYF	TGTGCCAGCAGTTTATCGGGACCGTCGATACCACTGTGGGAGACCCAGTACTTC	many	TRBJ2-5	.	TRBV27
CASSSPTIWGNEQFF	TGTGCCAGCAGTTCCCCGACGATTTGGGGGAATGAGCAGTTCTTC	few	TRBJ2-1	.	TRBV12-3/TRBV12-4
CASSTFRQGNGADTQYF	TGCGCCAGCAGTACGTTCCGGCAGGGGAACGGCGCAGATACGCAGTATTTT	.	TRBJ2-3	.	TRBV23-1
CASSLEGTNEQYF	TGTGCCAGCAGCTTAGAAGGAACAAACGAGCAGTACTTC	.	TRBJ2-7	.	TRBV11-3
CASRRTGGGYEQYF	TGTGCCAGCCGGAGGACAGGGGGAGGCTACGAGCAGTACTTC	.	TRBJ2-7	TRBD1	TRBV27
CASSFGGQGAYEQYF	TGTGCCAGCAGTTTCGGGGGACAGGGGGCCTACGAGCAGTACTTC	many	TRBJ2-7	TRBD1	TRBV27
CASITGVDRVLNTEAYF	TGTGCCAGCATCACGGGCGTGGACAGAGTTTTGAACACTGAAGCTTACTTT	.	TRBJ1-1	.	TRBV12-3/TRBV12-4
CSVEEGGASGELFF	TGCAGCGTTGAGGAAGGGGGTGCAAGCGGGGAGCTGTTTTTT	many	TRBJ2-2	.	TRBV29-1
CASSEPGTGLSGYTF	TGTGCCAGCAGTGAACCGGGGACAGGGCTCAGTGGCTACACCTTC	few	TRBJ1-2	TRBD1	TRBV25-1
CSASSGLVADTQYF	TGCAGTGCTAGCTCTGGACTAGTAGCAGATACGCAGTATTTT	few	TRBJ2-3	TRBD2	TRBV20-1
CASSPFGGEETQYF	TGTGCCAGCAGCCCCTTTGGGGGGGAAGAGACCCAGTACTTC	few	TRBJ2-5	TRBD2	TRBV7-9
CASSLDQAGAYNEQFF	TGTGCCAGCAGCTTAGACCAAGCGGGGGCCTACAATGAGCAGTTCTTC	.	TRBJ2-1	TRBD2	TRBV7-6
CASSRDYETQYF	TGTGCCAGTAGCAGGGATTACGAGACCCAGTACTTC	few	TRBJ2-5	.	TRBV24-1
CSARDRIGGNQPQHF	TGCAGTGCCAGGGACAGAATAGGGGGCAATCAGCCCCAGCATTTT	.	TRBJ1-5	TRBD1	TRBV20-1
CSATAQDSSFHF	TGCAGTGCCACAGCTCAGGACAGCAGCTTTCATTTT	many	TRBJ1-5	.	TRBV20-1
CASSFITAGETQYF	TGTGCCAGCAGTTTTATAACGGCGGGGGAGACCCAGTACTTC	once	TRBJ2-5	.	TRBV12-3/TRBV12-4
CASSYLPGQALNEQFF	TGTGCCAGCAGCTACCTTCCGGGACAGGCCCTCAATGAGCAGTTCTTC	.	TRBJ2-1	TRBD1	TRBV7-3
CASSIWGLAGGYSGANVLTF	TGTGCCAGCAGTATCTGGGGACTAGCGGGGGGCTACTCTGGGGCCAACGTCCTGACTTTC	.	TRBJ2-6	TRBD2	TRBV12-3/TRBV12-4
CASSESMNTEAFF	TGTGCCAGCAGTGAATCCATGAACACTGAAGCTTTCTTT	.	TRBJ1-1	.	TRBV25-1
CASSRGEGNTEAFF	TGTGCCAGCAGCCGCGGGGAAGGGAACACTGAAGCTTTCTTT	.	TRBJ1-1	.	TRBV4-2
CSAREAGTEAFF	TGCAGTGCTAGAGAAGCTGGCACTGAAGCTTTCTTT	.	TRBJ1-1	.	TRBV20-1
CASSKAKRDSPYNEQFF	TGTGCCAGCAGCAAAGCGAAACGGGACAGTCCCTACAATGAGCAGTTCTTC	many	TRBJ2-1	.	TRBV21-1
CASSRRDSGEPFSYEQYF	TGTGCCAGCAGCCGTAGGGACAGTGGCGAACCATTCTCCTACGAGCAGTACTTC	many	TRBJ2-7	TRBD1	TRBV11-2
CAITLDLNYGYTF	TGTGCCATCACCCTCGACCTTAACTATGGCTACACCTTC	few	TRBJ1-2	.	TRBV10-3
CSVEDLRWGETQYF	TGCAGCGTTGAAGATCTACGGTGGGGGGAGACCCAGTACTTC	many	TRBJ2-5	.	TRBV29-1
CASTDFRDSLAKNIQYF	TGTGCCAGCACCGACTTCCGAGACTCCTTAGCCAAAAACATTCAGTACTTC	.	TRBJ2-4	.	TRBV7-2
CASSYTGESTDTQYF	TGTGCCAGCAGCTATACAGGGGAAAGCACAGATACGCAGTATTTT	.	TRBJ2-3	TRBD1	TRBV7-9
CSARTEGWSPLHF	TGCAGTGCCCGGACCGAGGGATGGTCACCCCTCCACTTT	many	TRBJ1-6	.	TRBV20-1
CASKVLLNTGELFF	TGTGCCAGTAAGGTGCTATTGAACACCGGGGAGCTGTTTTTT	many	TRBJ2-2	.	TRBV2
CASSYRTTNEQYF	TGTGCCAGCAGTTATAGGACAACCAACGAGCAGTACTTC	.	TRBJ2-7	.	TRBV6-2/TRBV6-3
CASSLGPGTDRRPQHF	TGTGCCAGCAGCTTAGGCCCCGGGACAGACCGTCGGCCCCAGCATTTT	many	TRBJ1-5	TRBD1	TRBV5-6
CASSFGGLAGEMGEQFF	TGTGCCAGCAGTTTCGGAGGACTAGCGGGGGAAATGGGTGAGCAGTTCTTC	.	TRBJ2-1	TRBD2	TRBV12-3/TRBV12-4
CSAREIRVQETQYF	TGCAGTGCTAGAGAGATCAGGGTCCAAGAGACCCAGTACTTC	.	TRBJ2-5	.	TRBV20-1
CASSWGTGGSNQPQHF	TGTGCCAGCAGCTGGGGGACAGGGGGTAGCAATCAGCCCCAGCATTTT	.	TRBJ1-5	TRBD1	TRBV5-6
CSAMGRSSYNEQFF	TGCAGTGCCATGGGCAGGAGCTCCTACAATGAGCAGTTCTTC	few	TRBJ2-1	.	TRBV20-1
CASRRGTNSNQPQHF	TGCGCCAGCAGAAGGGGGACAAATAGCAATCAGCCCCAGCATTTT	.	TRBJ1-5	.	TRBV5-1
CASSLEGAGNTEAFF	TGTGCCAGCAGCTTAGAGGGTGCGGGGAACACTGAAGCTTTCTTT	.	TRBJ1-1	.	TRBV11-3
CASSLGGRRGSLHF	TGTGCCAGCAGCTTAGGGGGTAGGAGGGGTTCCCTCCACTTT	.	TRBJ1-6	.	TRBV7-8
CASSLGQTPQYF	TGTGCCAGCAGTTTGGGACAGACACCCCAGTACTTC	few	TRBJ2-5	TRBD1	TRBV12-3/TRBV12-4
CASRRNPGVTGELFF	TGTGCCAGCAGACGAAATCCAGGGGTGACCGGGGAGCTGTTTTTT	few	TRBJ2-2	.	TRBV7-9
CASSLGTADTQYF	TGTGCCAGCAGCTTAGGGACAGCAGATACGCAGTATTTT	many	TRBJ2-3	.	TRBV7-2
CATSRAASYEQYF	TGTGCCACCAGCCGGGCCGCAAGCTACGAGCAGTACTTC	few	TRBJ2-7	.	TRBV24-1
CASSLEAGPRGANVLTF	TGCGCCAGCAGCTTGGAGGCAGGGCCCAGGGGGGCCAACGTCCTGACTTTC	many	TRBJ2-6	.	TRBV5-1
CSVEGLAGNEQFF	TGCAGCGTTGAAGGACTAGCGGGGAATGAGCAGTTCTTC	many	TRBJ2-1	TRBD2	TRBV29-1
CASSLTPGQPQHF	TGCGCCAGCAGCCTCACGCCGGGTCAGCCCCAGCATTTT	many	TRBJ1-5	.	TRBV5-1
CASSLGGQGVPDTQYF	TGTGCCAGCAGCTTAGGGGGACAGGGGGTGCCAGATACGCAGTATTTT	.	TRBJ2-3	TRBD1	TRBV7-2
CASSHREDDTEAFF	TGCGCCAGCAGCCACCGGGAAGACGACACTGAAGCTTTCTTT	few	TRBJ1-1	.	TRBV4-3
CASRWGESSYEQYF	TGTGCCAGCAGATGGGGGGAAAGCTCCTACGAGCAGTACTTC	.	TRBJ2-7	.	TRBV12-3/TRBV12-4
CASSLIDNDVKYEQYF	TGTGCCAGCAGCTTAATCGACAACGATGTGAAATACGAGCAGTACTTC	.	TRBJ2-7	.	TRBV7-2
CASSYSPEREQYF	TGTGCCAGCAGTTACTCTCCTGAAAGGGAGCAGTACTTC	.	TRBJ2-7	.	TRBV6-2/TRBV6-3
CASSQDEGQGRFF	TGTGCCAGCAGCCAAGACGAGGGACAGGGTCGGTTCTTC	.	TRBJ2-1	TRBD1	TRBV3-1
CASSPGLALSSYNEQFF	TGTGCCAGCAGCCCGGGACTAGCGCTCAGCTCCTACAATGAGCAGTTCTTC	few	TRBJ2-1	TRBD2	TRBV7-2
CASRGQGDTGELFF	TGTGCCAGCAGGGGACAGGGAGACACCGGGGAGCTGTTTTTT	few	TRBJ2-2	TRBD1	TRBV12-3/TRBV12-4